The present TCR beta chain was sequenced within a study of T-cell memory formation after mild COVID-19. Broader study findings: Clones that got smaller from day 15 to 85 had even CD4/CD8, while clones growing later tipped toward CD4+. Certain responding clones were present in pre-infection memory, suggesting participation of cross-reactive memory.

About this clonotype: The antigen remains undetermined.

Germline values: CDR1 MGHDK, CDR2 SYGVNS. Trimming shortened V by 5 bases and J by 6 bases, and 20 bases separated the two germline ends. The CDR3 totals 15 residues. TCRdb reprocessed the 5' RACE reads via MiXCR and lists one record per CDR3 protein. The repertoire has a few hundred thousand distinct CDR3 sequences, more than 8% of them found once; the top ten carry 20% to 25%. The TCR was taken from a man younger than 35 who had mild COVID-19 (a few samples of this study predate the infection). Cell type and time point are not known. Source material: PBMCs or a T cell subset sorted from them (not recorded which). This rearrangement joins TRBV25-1 to TRBJ2-7; D might be TRBD1 or TRBD2, each matching 6 bases. CDR3 nucleotides: TGTGCCAGCAGTCCCCTTCAGCCGGGGGCCGGCGAGCAGTACTTC. It specifies CASSPLQPGAGEQYF.